This TCR beta chain was sequenced for a study of beta chain features in type 1 diabetes. The CDR3 covers 13 residues. V lost 0 bases and J lost 1, with 4 bases in between. CDR1 and CDR2 (germline): SGHRS, YFSETQ. Expressed TCRB transcripts were sequenced because the entire RNA isolate underwent reverse transcription. Sequenced by immunoSEQ multiplex PCR; TCRdb stores in-frame clones only, minus some. The table includes over 15,000 clones, approximately 55% detected once. The specimen sequenced was stem cell memory CD4+ T cells from blood. This clonotype originated in a woman under 30 in good health. V and J are TRBV5-1 and TRBJ2-5; D is unresolved. CDR3 sequence (DNA): TGCGCCAGCAGCTTGGCGGTCCAAGAGACCCAGTACTTC. This encodes CASSLAVQETQYF. Full variable domain (remainder filled in from reference TRBV5-1 and TRBJ2-5): KAGVTQTPRYLIKTRGQQVTLSCSPISGHRSVSWYQQTPGQGLQFLFEYFSETQRNKGNFPGRFSGRQFSNSRSEMNVSTLELGDSALYLCASSLAVQETQYFGPGTRLLVL.